This T cell receptor (beta chain) originates from a study of CD8+ T cells in alopecia areata. As for the study in general: Treatment of the treated patients consisted of oral tofacitinib, 5 to 10 mg twice daily. The duration of tofacitinib was 6 to 18 months, with 6 months off drug afterward.

TCR sequencing used cDNA made by reverse transcription of extracted RNA. Assay: immunoSEQ multiplex PCR; the TCRdb copy retains only in-frame clones and omits some. This repertoire shows 130,000 to 150,000 clones, around 49% found once; its top ten account for approximately 0.99%. As to this clone: The antigen is undetermined. The junction and the germline gene differ at one end; a read error may be behind it.

Study-level results: Researchers report lesional scalp, most notably alopecia totalis/universalis, outstripped normal scalp in clonality.

Germline CDR1 and CDR2: DFQATT and SNEGSKA (reference sequence). The CDR3 is 8 amino acids. The sequence was obtained from a human donor with alopecia areata. The source was CD4+ T cells sorted from blood, collected at week 0. This sequence joins TRBV20-1 and TRBJ1-2; 7 nucleotides match TRBD1. CDR3 in amino acids: CSDRTGCF. CDR3 coding DNA: TGCAGTGACCGGACAGGCTGCTTC.